This TCR beta chain was profiled in a study of cytomegalovirus exposure and HLA in healthy donors. Concerning this clone itself: Its target is unknown.

Study findings and constraints: In a later analysis, HLA-associated TCR beta chains were more clonally expanded than equally common others. The authors later linked a missense DCLRE1C variant to TCR beta V- and J-gene trimming. Productive status was seen about 90% or about 30% of the time for most TCR beta V segments in an earlier analysis. Later analysis suggested links between common viral pathogens and several top significant clusters.

PCR used 60 Vbeta primers and 13 Jbeta primers. Measured with immunoSEQ multiplex PCR; TCRdb has only the in-frame clones, and not every one. Its listing shows about 160,000 clones. Trimming cost V 6 bases and J 4 bases; bases outside gene matches: 8. The germline V gene has CDR1 MNHEY and CDR2 SVGAGI. The length of the CDR3 is 14 residues. The chain recombines TRBV6-5 with TRBJ1-2, with 7 bases lining up with TRBD1. The source is a woman aged 55-75 years in good health and CMV-seronegative. Material for sequencing was PBMCs. The CDR3 reads CASSVSTGVYGYTF. CDR3 in DNA: TGTGCCAGCAGCGTTTCAACAGGGGTCTATGGCTACACCTTC.